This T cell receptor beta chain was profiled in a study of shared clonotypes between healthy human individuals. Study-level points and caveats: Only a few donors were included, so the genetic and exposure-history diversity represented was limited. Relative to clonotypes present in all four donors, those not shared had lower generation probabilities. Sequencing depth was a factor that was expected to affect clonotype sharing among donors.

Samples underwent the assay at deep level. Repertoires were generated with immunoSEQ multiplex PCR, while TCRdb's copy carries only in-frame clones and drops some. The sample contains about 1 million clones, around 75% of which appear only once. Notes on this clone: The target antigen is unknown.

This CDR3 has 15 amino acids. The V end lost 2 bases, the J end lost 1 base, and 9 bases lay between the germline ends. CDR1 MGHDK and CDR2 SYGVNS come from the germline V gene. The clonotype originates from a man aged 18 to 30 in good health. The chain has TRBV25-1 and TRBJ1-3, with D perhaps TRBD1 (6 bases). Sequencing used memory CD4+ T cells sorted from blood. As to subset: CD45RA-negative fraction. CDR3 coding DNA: TGTGCCAGCAGTGAAAACAGGGTTTCTGGAAACACCATATATTTT. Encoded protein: CASSENRVSGNTIYF.